The clone carrying this T cell receptor (beta chain) was seen just once. Its antigen is unidentified. This CDR3 region has 15 residues. Between the trimmed V and J ends, which lost 2 bases and 2 bases, there was a span of 12 bases. The V gene's germline CDR1 is LGHNA and CDR2 YNFKEQ. The sample comes from a study of lymphopenia after photon versus proton radiotherapy. Overall study findings and caveats: After the lymphocyte nadir, photon-treated repertoires showed oligoclonal expansion, especially of CD8+ Temra cells.

Profiled with immunoSEQ multiplex PCR; TCRdb holds only in-frame clones, not every one. The sample carries approximately 50,000 clones, about four fifths recorded once. Sample: peripheral blood, taken from a patient treated with photon-based radiotherapy. The TCR was taken from a man between 45 and 60 years old with gastric cancer. The V gene is TRBV4-2, the J gene TRBJ1-2; D is possibly TRBD1 (6 bases). CDR3 DNA: TGTGCCAGCAGCCAAATGACAGGATCCAACTATGGCTACACCTTC. This translates into CASSQMTGSNYGYTF.